These 26 T cell receptor beta chains were all obtained from the same sample, sequenced in a study of T cell responses to AZD1222 COVID-19 vaccine. Profiling relied on immunoSEQ multiplex PCR, and the TCRdb table lists in-frame clones only, not all of them. The sample holds tens of thousands of clones, about 91% seen once. Sample: peripheral blood, taken on day 0 of MenACWY control vaccination. These receptors originate from an adult in good health.

For this clone: At the DNA level, this CDR3 is encoded by other sequences in the same sample as well. This chain joins TRBV30 and TRBJ1-2; TRBD1 is a possible D gene (5 bases). V shed 3 bases and J shed 0 bases, with 8 bases lying between them. CDR1 GTSNPN and CDR2 SVGIG come from the germline V gene (reference sequence). The CDR3 runs 13 residues. As DNA, the CDR3 is TGTGCCTGGAGCCCGGGGGCTAACTATGGCTACACCTTC. This sequence encodes CAWSPGANYGYTF.

The count of this clone is one. The chain joins TRBV4-3 to TRBJ1-2; 9 positions agree with TRBD1. V lost 2 bases, J lost 2 bases, and 6 bases stayed unmatched. The CDR3 runs to 16 residues. Germline V gene data show CDR1 as LGHNA and CDR2 as YSLEER. Here the CDR3 reads CASSQRTGEGNYGYTF. The CDR3 region has the DNA TGCGCCAGCAGCCAACGGACAGGGGAAGGAAACTATGGCTACACCTTC.

This chain uses TRBV5-1 with TRBJ1-1; D is uncertain. There are 16 residues in the CDR3. The germline V and J ends were trimmed by 4 bases and 2 bases, with 18 bases remaining between them. CDR1 and CDR2 (germline): SGHRS, YFSETQ. The DNA for the CDR3 is TGCGCCAGCAGCCCAGTTACAGCCACCGCTAACACTGAAGCTTTCTTT. This translates into CASSPVTATANTEAFF.

The rearrangement uses TRBV11-2 and TRBJ2-7, with 7 bases aligning to TRBD1. Germline values: CDR1 SGHAT, CDR2 FQNNGV. J gave up 2 bases and V 3 bases, and 4 bases lay outside the gene matches. The CDR3 is made up of 14 amino acids. The chain's CDR3 is CASSFGTATYEQYF. The CDR3 nucleotides read TGTGCCAGCAGCTTTGGGACAGCCACCTACGAGCAGTACTTC.

The chain combines TRBV19 with TRBJ2-2; D is possibly TRBD1 (5 bases). Looked up from germline, CDR1 is LNHDA and CDR2 is SQIVND (reference sequence). V lost 6 bases to trimming and J lost 0 bases, with 8 bases between them. CDR3 size: 14 residues. The CDR3 loop reads CASRTGANTGELFF. The CDR3 coding sequence is TGTGCCAGTAGAACAGGCGCGAACACCGGGGAGCTGTTTTTT.

This clone was seen a handful of times. The chain links TRBV7-9 to TRBJ1-2, with D perhaps TRBD1 (6 bases). The germline gives CDR1 SEHNR, CDR2 FQNEAQ (reference sequence). This CDR3 spans 15 amino acids. V was clipped by 5 bases and J by 8 bases, with 21 bases between them. CDR3 region: CASSDSGTPGGGYTF. The CDR3 coding sequence is TGTGCCAGCAGCGACTCCGGGACACCCGGAGGAGGCTACACCTTC.

The V and J genes are TRBV5-8 and TRBJ1-5, with TRBD1 matching 10 bases. The CDR3 runs to 15 residues. Germline CDR1 is SGHTS and CDR2 is YDEGEE. Trimming removed 4 bases from V and 3 bases from J; junction bases left unmatched: 4. CDR3 nucleotides: TGTGCCAGCAGCCCGGGACAGGGGAACAATCAGCCCCAGCATTTT. The encoded protein is CASSPGQGNNQPQHF.

This chain joins TRBV4-2 and TRBJ2-2; 7 bases agree with TRBD2. Germline CDR1 LGHNA, CDR2 YNFKEQ. The CDR3 covers 16 residues. Trimming cost V 6 bases and J 0 bases; bases outside gene matches: 7. The CDR3, as DNA: TGTGCCAGCAGACAACCACTAGCGCCGAACACCGGGGAGCTGTTTTTT. Translated, it gives CASRQPLAPNTGELFF.

The CDR3 DNA follows: TGCGCCAGCAGCTTGGGGCATCGGGGTACGCAGTATTTT. It specifies CASSLGHRGTQYF. This sequence joins TRBV4-3 and TRBJ2-3, with D perhaps TRBD1 or TRBD2 (5 bases each). The CDR3 extends over 13 amino acids. Germline values: CDR1 LGHNA, CDR2 YSLEER. The ends were cut back, 5 bases at V and 8 bases at J, with 14 bases in the middle.

The gene calls are TRBV7-9 and TRBJ2-3; D is uncertain. Germline loops: CDR1 SEHNR, CDR2 FQNEAQ (reference sequence). V was clipped by 2 bases and J by 1 base, with 4 bases between them. CDR3 length: 13 amino acids. The CDR3 region has the DNA TGTGCCAGCAGCTTATTCGGCACAGATACGCAGTATTTT. It specifies CASSLFGTDTQYF. Full variable domain (missing parts from reference TRBV7-9 and TRBJ2-3): DTGVSQNPRHKITKRGQNVTFRCDPISEHNRLYWYRQTLGQGPEFLTYFQNEAQLEKSRLLSDRFSAERPKGSFSTLEIQRTEQGDSAMYLCASSLFGTDTQYFGPGTRLTVL.

The chain joins TRBV11-1 to TRBJ1-1; 10 nucleotides match TRBD1. CDR1 SGHAT and CDR2 FQDESV come from the germline V gene (reference sequence). V dropped 3 bases and J dropped 4; count of bases not matched to a gene: 8. This CDR3 is built from 16 residues. The CDR3 DNA is TGTGCCAGCAGCTTGGGACAGGGGATCGTAGGCACTGAAGCTTTCTTT. Translated: CASSLGQGIVGTEAFF.

The chain carries TRBV5-1 and TRBJ2-3; 8 positions agree with TRBD1. With 0 bases clipped from V and 2 bases from J, the junction kept 8 bases outside the gene matches. The CDR3 covers 17 residues. Germline V gene data show CDR1 as SGHRS and CDR2 as YFSETQ. The CDR3 nucleotides read TGCGCCAGCAGCTTGGAGGCAGGGGGCCGATACACAGATACGCAGTATTTT. Its translation: CASSLEAGGRYTDTQYF.

The gene calls are TRBV5-1 and TRBJ1-1; D remains unclear. V lost 3 bases to trimming and J lost 1 base, with 7 bases between them. This CDR3 has 13 amino acids. In germline, CDR1 is SGHRS, CDR2 YFSETQ. CDR3 amino acids: CASSWAANTEAFF. The CDR3 bases are TGCGCCAGCAGCTGGGCGGCGAACACTGAAGCTTTCTTT.

This clone occurred once. The rearrangement uses TRBV7-2 and TRBJ1-2; the D gene is possibly TRBD1 (6 bases). The CDR3 loop spans 13 amino acids. Germline CDR1 SGHTA, CDR2 FQGNSA. V was cut by 5 bases and J by 4 bases, with 11 bases left in between. CDR3 protein: CASSDRQVYGYTF. The CDR3, as DNA: TGTGCCAGCAGCGATCGACAGGTCTATGGCTACACCTTC.

The rearrangement joins TRBV19 to TRBJ1-1; D is unclear. The CDR3 is 15 amino acids. The V gene's germline CDR1 is LNHDA and CDR2 SQIVND (reference sequence). The V end lost 2 bases, the J end lost 1 base, and 11 bases lay between the germline ends. CDR3 nucleotide sequence: TGTGCCAGTAGTATACTCCAAAGCCGGAACACTGAAGCTTTCTTT. It translates to CASSILQSRNTEAFF. Full variable domain (missing parts from reference TRBV19 and TRBJ1-1): DGGITQSPKYLFRKEGQNVTLSCEQNLNHDAMYWYRQDPGQGLRLIYYSQIVNDFQKGDIAEGYSVSREKKESFPLTVTSAQKNPTAFYLCASSILQSRNTEAFFGQGTRLTVV.

The CDR3 reads CASGLVSGGNQPQHF. The CDR3 nucleotides read TGTGCTAGTGGTTTGGTCTCAGGGGGAAATCAGCCCCAGCATTTT. V is TRBV12-5 and J is TRBJ1-5, with 7 positions matching TRBD1. CDR1 LGHNT and CDR2 FRNRAP come from the germline V gene. The CDR3 totals 15 residues. With 0 bases clipped from V and 4 bases from J, the junction kept 3 bases outside the gene matches.

This chain connects TRBV27 to TRBJ1-6; 8 nucleotides agree with TRBD1. With 5 bases clipped from V and 10 bases from J, the junction kept 4 bases outside the gene matches. This CDR3 has 13 amino acids. Looked up from germline, CDR1 is MNHEY and CDR2 is SMNVEV (reference sequence). The CDR3 DNA is TGTGCCAGCAGTGAAGACAGGGGATCACCCCTCCACTTT. This gives the protein CASSEDRGSPLHF.

The chain combines TRBV5-8 with TRBJ2-7; 7 bases agree with TRBD1. V lost 1 base, J lost 5 bases, and 15 bases stayed unmatched. The CDR3 contains 17 residues. The germline V gene has CDR1 SGHTS and CDR2 YDEGEE. CDR3 loop: CASSLSPGGSGGDEQYF. The CDR3 nucleotides are TGTGCCAGCAGCTTGTCCCCAGGGGGATCCGGAGGCGACGAGCAGTACTTC.

The chain uses TRBV27 and TRBJ1-6; no clear D gene. The CDR3 is 14 amino acids. In germline, CDR1 is MNHEY, CDR2 SMNVEV (reference sequence). The V end lost 6 bases, the J end lost 0 bases, and 6 bases lay between the germline ends. This CDR3 reads CASSLTSYNSPLHF. The CDR3 DNA reads TGTGCCAGCAGCTTAACCTCCTATAATTCACCCCTCCACTTT.

J is TRBJ1-4 and V is TRBV30; TRBD1 aligns across 9 bases. Germline trimming cut 6 bases from V and 9 bases from J; bases unmatched to any gene: 8. Germline lookup yields CDR1 GTSNPN and CDR2 SVGIG (reference sequence). CDR3 length: 13 amino acids. In nucleotides, the CDR3 is TGTGCCTGTCGACAGGGGGTCGTCCAAAAACTGTTTTTT. This gives the protein CACRQGVVQKLFF.

The chain couples TRBV6-2 or TRBV6-3 to TRBJ2-7; a possible D gene is TRBD2 (5 bases). Germline CDR1 is MNHEY and CDR2 is SVGEGT. Trimming pared 2 bases from V and 7 bases from J, leaving 15 bases between. CDR3 length: 14 residues. CDR3 amino acids: CASSYLGTSGEQYF. In nucleotides, the CDR3 is TGTGCCAGCAGTTACCTGGGCACCTCGGGAGAGCAGTACTTC.

The sample holds one count of this clone. V usage is TRBV21-1 and J usage is TRBJ1-2. TRBV21-1 is labeled a pseudogene. The CDR3 contains 14 residues. CDR3 sequence: CASSKPPTFYGYTF. The CDR3 DNA reads TGTGCCAGCAGCAAACCCCCTACTTTCTATGGCTACACCTTC.

The rearrangement links TRBV12-5 to TRBJ2-2; 14 bases map to TRBD2. V lost 3 bases to trimming and J lost 4 bases; unmatched junction nucleotides: 10. Germline V gene sequence: CDR1 LGHNT, CDR2 FRNRAP. The CDR3 is 19 amino acids. CDR3 nucleotide sequence: TGTGCTAGTGGTTTTCTAACCCCGACTAGCGGGGGGGGCACCGGGGAGCTGTTTTTT. This sequence encodes CASGFLTPTSGGGTGELFF.

J is TRBJ1-5 and V is TRBV6-5, with unresolved D. Germline CDR1 reads MNHEY; CDR2 reads SVGAGI. The CDR3 loop spans 15 amino acids. V was clipped by 2 bases and J by 2 bases, with 10 bases between them. The CDR3 region has the DNA TGTGCCAGCAGTTACGGGGATTCTGGCAATCAGCCCCAGCATTTT. Its protein product is CASSYGDSGNQPQHF.

This chain joins TRBV5-8 and TRBJ1-1; D gene unclear. Germline lookup yields CDR1 SGHTS and CDR2 YDEGEE. Trimming took 4 bases from V and 0 from J, leaving 13 bases between them. The CDR3 consists of 15 residues. CDR3 residues: CASSPIDFMNTEAFF. CDR3 nucleotide sequence: TGTGCCAGCAGCCCGATTGACTTTATGAACACTGAAGCTTTCTTT.

This clone was seen once. The rearrangement uses TRBV5-1 and TRBJ2-1, with 7 nucleotides matching TRBD1. Trimming at V came to 5 bases and at J to 7 bases, leaving 9 bases not matched to a gene. The CDR3 covers 14 residues. The V gene's germline CDR1 is SGHRS and CDR2 YFSETQ. CDR3 in amino acids: CASSMTGSWNEQFF. DNA for the CDR3: TGCGCCAGCAGTATGACAGGGAGCTGGAATGAGCAGTTCTTC.